These T cell receptor beta chains were read from a single sample in a study of regulatory T cells in long-lasting Graves disease. TCRdb processed the multiplex PCR reads anew with MiXCR; each CDR3 protein has one entry. The sample records approximately 540,000 distinct CDR3 sequences, around 13% being singletons. The same data also contributed to another study, on T cells in Graves' hyperthyroidism and ophthalmopathy.

Material: peripheral blood mononuclear cells (PBMCs), obtained at new diagnosis, from a patient treated with antithyroid drugs. These receptor sequences come from a woman in her twenties or thirties with Graves disease. CDR3s include the opening cysteine and the closing phenylalanine or tryptophan. The D gene is left open where the match is weak. Clone size is stated in some rows and not others, as once, few, many or a class when expanded.

J,V,D,size,DNA,CDR3
TRBJ2-5,TRBV27,TRBD1,many,TGTGCCAGCAGTTCACCCGGGACAGACCAACAAGAGACCCAGTACTTC,CASSSPGTDQQETQYF
TRBJ2-1,TRBV20-1,.,.,TGCAGTGCTAGGCGGAGGGGGGCCTACAATGAGCAGTTCTTC,CSARRRGAYNEQFF
TRBJ1-1,TRBV11-2,TRBD1,many,TGTGCCAGCAGCGCGGGACAGTCGGACACTGAAGCTTTCTTT,CASSAGQSDTEAFF
TRBJ2-7,TRBV2,TRBD2,.,TGTGCCACACTGCAGAGCGGGGAGAACTCCTACGAGCAGTACTTC,CATLQSGENSYEQYF
TRBJ2-7,TRBV27,.,many,TGTGCCAGCAGTTCAGGCGAAGGCGGGCTTTTAGCGGAGAGCTACGAGCAGTACTTC,CASSSGEGGLLAESYEQYF
TRBJ2-1,TRBV11-2,TRBD2,.,TGTGCCAGCAGCCCCTATCAGACTAGCGGGAGATACAATGAGCAGTTCTTC,CASSPYQTSGRYNEQFF
TRBJ1-1,TRBV6-1,TRBD1,many,TGTGCCAGCACCGATTACAGGGGAACTGAAGCTTTCTTT,CASTDYRGTEAFF
TRBJ2-1,TRBV5-1,.,.,TGCGCCAGCAGCCCCAGGGCGGGAACCGGGGGCAATGAGCAGTTCTTC,CASSPRAGTGGNEQFF
TRBJ2-7,TRBV7-3,TRBD1,many,TGTGCCAGCAGCTTGGGACAGGGCCTTTCCTACGAGCAGTACTTC,CASSLGQGLSYEQYF
TRBJ2-2,TRBV20-1,.,many,TGCAGCGGTATTGACAGGACCGGGGAGCTGTTTTTT,CSGIDRTGELFF
TRBJ1-1,TRBV19,.,many,TGTGCCAGTAGTATAGAGAGGCAGGGTATGAACACTGAAGCTTTCTTT,CASSIERQGMNTEAFF
TRBJ2-1,TRBV6-2/TRBV6-3,.,.,TGTGCCAGCAACGAAGTCGGGGAGCATGAGCAGTTCTTC,CASNEVGEHEQFF
TRBJ2-7,TRBV2,TRBD1,.,TGTGCCAGCAGTTCCCAACAGGGGGCGTCCGACGAGCAGTACTTC,CASSSQQGASDEQYF
TRBJ1-5,TRBV3-1,.,few,TGTGCCAGCAGTCTAGGGGGTGGCAATCAGCCCCTGCATTTT,CASSLGGGNQPLHF
TRBJ2-2,TRBV27,TRBD2,many,TGTGCCAGCAGTAATCGAGCGGGAGTTAACACCGGGGAGCTGTTTTTT,CASSNRAGVNTGELFF
TRBJ2-1,TRBV15,TRBD2,few,TGTGCCACCAGCGGGGCGGGAGCTTACAATGAGCAGTTCTTC,CATSGAGAYNEQFF
TRBJ2-7,TRBV2,.,many,TGTGCCAGCAGGGAGACAGGAGGCTACGAGCAGTACTTC,CASRETGGYEQYF
TRBJ1-1,TRBV6-2/TRBV6-3,.,few,TGTGCCAGCAGTGAGAGGGTTGAAGCTTTCTTT,CASSERVEAFF
TRBJ1-3,TRBV19,TRBD1,many,TGTGCCAGTACTATGGGGACAGGTGTTTTCTCTGGAAACACCATATATTTT,CASTMGTGVFSGNTIYF
TRBJ2-3,TRBV6-2/TRBV6-3,.,many,TGTGCCAGCAGTTTCCTGGCAGATACGCAGTATTTT,CASSFLADTQYF
TRBJ2-2,TRBV19,.,.,TGTGCCAGTAGTATAGCGACGCGGGATCCCGGGGAGCTGTTTTTT,CASSIATRDPGELFF
TRBJ2-5,TRBV27,.,many,TGTGCCAGCAACAACCCGGGACTGGGACAAGAGACCCAGTACTTC,CASNNPGLGQETQYF
TRBJ2-7,TRBV27,.,.,TGTGCCAGCAGCAATCAACCCCCTCGGGGGCAGTACTTC,CASSNQPPRGQYF
TRBJ2-4,TRBV6-2/TRBV6-3,.,.,TGTGCCAGCAGTTACGGAGGCGCGGTCGGAAGGAACATTCAGTACTTC,CASSYGGAVGRNIQYF
TRBJ1-1,TRBV6-1,.,few,TGTGCCTCCAAAAACCCATTAGAAGCTTTCTTT,CASKNPLEAFF
TRBJ1-1,TRBV6-2/TRBV6-3,TRBD1,.,TGTGCCAGCAGTGAGCGACAGGGGCCGACCTTAACCGAAGCTTTCTTT,CASSERQGPTLTEAFF
TRBJ2-1,TRBV19,.,many,TGTGCCAGTAGTACTTTCAAGGGGTCTGGCTACAATGAGCAGTTCTTC,CASSTFKGSGYNEQFF
TRBJ2-2,TRBV12-3/TRBV12-4,TRBD1,many,TGTGCCAGCGATCGACAGGGGATAAACACCGGGGAGCTGTTTTTT,CASDRQGINTGELFF
TRBJ1-1,TRBV12-3/TRBV12-4,TRBD1,.,TGTGCCAGCAGCCGGGGGACAGGGCGAGCTAATAGTGAAGCTTTCTTT,CASSRGTGRANSEAFF
TRBJ2-3,TRBV3-1,.,.,TGTGCCAGCAGCCAAGAACCGTTCGCGCGGCCTAGCACAGATACGCAGTATTTT,CASSQEPFARPSTDTQYF
TRBJ1-2,TRBV28,.,.,TGTGCCAGCAGTCCCCAGGGCCGGGTCTATGGCTACACCTTC,CASSPQGRVYGYTF
TRBJ1-4,TRBV5-1,TRBD1,many,TGCGCCAGCAGCGCCGGACAGGGGCTTCGTGAAAAACTGTTTTTT,CASSAGQGLREKLFF
TRBJ2-5,TRBV20-1,.,many,TGCAGTGCTTTGCGGGCTAGAGCTTCGGAGACCCAGTACTTC,CSALRARASETQYF
TRBJ1-4,TRBV28,.,many,TGTGCCAGCAGTTTAATTTTGAAGGGCCTAACTAATGAAAAACTGTTTTTT,CASSLILKGLTNEKLFF
TRBJ1-1,TRBV28,.,once,TGTGCCGGCAGGCGTCGGTGGGGGAACACTGAAGCTTTCTTT,CAGRRRWGNTEAFF
TRBJ1-4,TRBV7-9,TRBD1,many,TGTGCCAGCAGCTTATCCCGCAGGGGGCGACGGGAAAAACTGTTTTTT,CASSLSRRGRREKLFF
TRBJ2-1,TRBV20-1,TRBD2,many,TGCAGTGCTAGAGATGTGACTAGCGCTAATGAGCAGTTCTTC,CSARDVTSANEQFF
TRBJ2-5,TRBV30,.,many,TGTGCCTGGAGTGGGGCAGTGAGGGAGACCCAGTACTTC,CAWSGAVRETQYF
TRBJ1-4,TRBV30,.,many,TGTGCCTGGAGTGTTCTGCCCGAAAAACTGTTTTTT,CAWSVLPEKLFF
TRBJ2-7,TRBV6-5,.,many,TGTGCCAGCAGTTACTCGAAGGGCCAGGGACCCTACGAGCAGTACTTC,CASSYSKGQGPYEQYF
TRBJ2-1,TRBV4-3,.,.,TGCGCCAGCAGCCCGCTGCCGGGACACAGGTTGGGTGAGCAGTTCTTC,CASSPLPGHRLGEQFF
TRBJ2-1,TRBV27,.,many,TGTGCCAGCAGTTTAATCGGTCAGGACAATGAGCAGTTCTTC,CASSLIGQDNEQFF
TRBJ2-1,TRBV3-1,TRBD1,many,TGTGCCAGCAGCCTCCGGGACAGGGCTAACAATGAGCAGTTCTTC,CASSLRDRANNEQFF
TRBJ1-1,TRBV6-5,.,.,TGTGCCAGCAGTTACTCGACGGTGAACACTGAAGCTTTCTTT,CASSYSTVNTEAFF